This TCR beta chain is drawn from a study of blood T cell repertoires in COVID-19. As for the study in general: Acute and convalescent COVID-19 specimens originated in the United States, Italy and Spain. T cells, B-cell-depleted T cells, or PBMCs provided the cDNA or gDNA that served as material.

Per the study methods: Amplification of reference gene primers was used by the study to estimate nucleated cell counts. Profiled with immunoSEQ multiplex PCR; TCRdb holds only in-frame clones, not every one. The V and J calls and the clone size are those of that table, but D and trimming were determined from the DNA. Here the sample spans approximately 240,000 clones, 80% to 90% being singletons. Unmatched junction bases numbered 7, after V lost 1 base and J lost 7 bases. This CDR3 contains 14 residues. The germline V gene has CDR1 MNHNS and CDR2 SASEGT. The sequence came from a man aged 50-59 years who had recovered from COVID-19. The sequenced sample was peripheral blood. This chain connects TRBV6-1 to TRBJ2-7, with TRBD2 identical over 7 bases. CDR3 DNA: TGTGCCAGCAGTGAAGTGCTAGCGGTACGAGAGCAGTACTTC. This gives the protein CASSEVLAVREQYF.